These 24 T cell receptor beta chains were all obtained from the same sample, sequenced in a study of blood T cell repertoires in COVID-19. Here immunoSEQ multiplex PCR was the method, and the copy in TCRdb shows in-frame clones only, minus some. The data hold about 42,000 clones, with about 88% observed a single time. Sequenced sample: peripheral blood. Source of these receptors: a human donor in a cohort sampled during active COVID-19.

This clone was observed a single time. The chain joins TRBV12-3 or TRBV12-4 to TRBJ1-2; no clear D gene. This CDR3 is 13 amino acids long. Trimming took off 1 base at V and 3 bases at J, with 6 bases between the two ends. The chain's CDR3 is CASSLDRDYGYTF. In DNA form, the CDR3 reads TGTGCCAGCAGTTTAGACCGGGACTATGGCTACACCTTC.

The rearrangement uses TRBV10-3 and TRBJ1-2, with TRBD1 matching over 9 bases. With 0 bases clipped from V and 4 bases from J, the junction kept 9 bases outside the gene matches. Germline loops: CDR1 ENHRY, CDR2 SYGVKD. This CDR3 is built from 17 residues. CDR3 DNA sequence: TGTGCCATCAGTGAGTCGTTGGGACAGGGACGGAGCTATGGCTACACCTTC. Translating gives CAISESLGQGRSYGYTF.

The chain carries TRBV4-1 and TRBJ2-5, with 10 bases that match TRBD2. CDR1 is MGHRA, CDR2 YSYEKL, per germline. Trimming removed 0 bases from V and 1 base from J; junction bases left unmatched: 2. The CDR3 contains 16 residues. CDR3 DNA sequence: TGCGCCAGCAGCCAAGAAGTAGCGGGGGGCCAAGAGACCCAGTACTTC. Translated: CASSQEVAGGQETQYF.

The rearrangement uses TRBV9 and TRBJ2-3; 9 nucleotides match TRBD2. This CDR3 region has 16 residues. Trimming at V came to 2 bases and at J to 2 bases, leaving 6 bases not matched to a gene. CDR1 and CDR2 from the germline V gene are SGDLS and YYNGEE. In nucleotides, the CDR3 is TGTGCCAGCAGCGTTTACCGCGGGGGGGACACAGATACGCAGTATTTT. Its translation is CASSVYRGGDTDTQYF. Full variable domain (outside the CDR3, taken from reference TRBV9 and TRBJ2-3): DSGVTQTPKHLITATGQRVTLRCSPRSGDLSVYWYQQSLDQGLQFLIQYYNGEERAKGNILERFSAQQFPDLHSELNLSSLELGDSALYFCASSVYRGGDTDTQYFGPGTRLTVL.

The rearrangement joins TRBV5-5 to TRBJ2-3, with TRBD2 matching over 11 bases. Looked up from germline, CDR1 is SGHKS and CDR2 is YYEKEE (reference sequence). The CDR3 has 16 residues. After removal of 4 bases from V and 2 bases from J, the junction contained 6 bases not matched to a gene. The CDR3 reads CASSHGGLADTDTQYF. The CDR3 nucleotides read TGTGCCAGCAGCCACGGGGGACTAGCGGACACAGATACGCAGTATTTT.

J is TRBJ2-7 and V is TRBV6-5; 8 positions match TRBD1. This CDR3 region has 15 residues. The ends lost 7 bases at V and 2 bases at J; junction bases unmatched: 10. The germline gives CDR1 MNHEY, CDR2 SVGAGI. CDR3 coding DNA: TGTGCCAGCACCCCGTTCGGGACAGGCCCCTACGAGCAGTACTTC. It codes for CASTPFGTGPYEQYF.

V usage is TRBV11-2 and J usage is TRBJ2-5, with a tentative D call TRBD1 (5 bases). CDR1 SGHAT and CDR2 FQNNGV come from the germline V gene. Trimming cost V 2 bases and J 0 bases, with 7 bases left between them. The CDR3 consists of 14 residues. Written as DNA, the CDR3 is TGTGCCAGCAGCTTACAGGGATACCAAGAGACCCAGTACTTC. It encodes CASSLQGYQETQYF.

J is TRBJ2-5 and V is TRBV7-6; 7 bases are a match to TRBD1. Germline V CDR1 and CDR2: SGHVS, FNYEAQ. This CDR3 has 16 amino acids. The ends lost 1 base at V and 3 bases at J; junction bases unmatched: 8. CDR3 DNA sequence: TGTGCCAGCAGCTTAGGAGGGGGCGGCTGGGAAGAGACCCAGTACTTC. Translation: CASSLGGGGWEETQYF.

The chain joins TRBV7-6 to TRBJ2-1; 9 bases agree with TRBD1. J gave up 4 bases and V 5 bases, and 9 bases lay outside the gene matches. The CDR3 contains 16 residues. From germline, CDR1 is SGHVS and CDR2 FNYEAQ. The CDR3 sequence: CASSPEPGQGYNEQFF. The CDR3 nucleotides read TGTGCCAGCAGCCCGGAACCGGGACAGGGTTACAATGAGCAGTTCTTC.

This clone showed up just a few times. The V call is TRBV30, the J call TRBJ1-1; possible D gene TRBD1, 6 bases. The V gene lost 0 bases and the J gene lost 7 bases, with 15 bases spanning the gap. Germline CDR1 reads GTSNPN; CDR2 reads SVGIG (reference sequence). CDR3 length equals 14 residues. CDR3 sequence reads: CAWSVQRGAGEAFF. CDR3 DNA: TGTGCCTGGAGTGTACAGCGGGGGGCTGGTGAAGCTTTCTTT.

J is TRBJ2-3 and V is TRBV7-2, with 11 nucleotides matching TRBD2. Germline V gene lookup returns CDR1 SGHTA and CDR2 FQGNSA. CDR3 length: 15 amino acids. J was trimmed by 5 bases and V by 0 bases; bases with no gene match: 1. The CDR3 here is CASSLASGGVDTQYF. The CDR3 DNA is TGTGCCAGCAGCTTAGCTAGCGGGGGGGTAGATACGCAGTATTTT.

This clone has a handful of counts. This chain links TRBV4-1 with TRBJ2-7; 11 bases are a match to TRBD2. With 2 bases clipped from V and 4 bases from J, the junction kept 7 bases outside the gene matches. The CDR3 is 16 amino acids. Germline V CDR1 and CDR2: MGHRA, YSYEKL. DNA of the CDR3: TGCGCCAGCAGCCAAAGTTATGGGACTAGCGGATACGAGCAGTACTTC. Its protein is CASSQSYGTSGYEQYF.

The chain carries TRBV4-1 and TRBJ2-5, with D uncertain. Germline V lookup: CDR1 MGHRA, CDR2 YSYEKL. Deletions cut 1 base from V and 5 bases from J, with 11 bases between. The CDR3 is 14 residues long. In nucleotides, the CDR3 is TGCGCCAGCAGCCAAGTGAGCAGGTGGGAGACCCAGTACTTC. Translated, it gives CASSQVSRWETQYF.

The chain combines TRBV29-1 with TRBJ1-1, with D possibly TRBD1 on 6 matching bases. The germline V gene has CDR1 SQVTM and CDR2 ANQGSEA. This CDR3 has 15 residues. V was clipped by 7 bases and J by 0 bases, with 18 bases between them. DNA for the CDR3: TGCAGCGCCCAAAAAACGGGACACCTGAACACTGAAGCTTTCTTT. Protein sequence: CSAQKTGHLNTEAFF.

This clone was seen just once. V and J are TRBV6-2 or TRBV6-3 and TRBJ2-4; weak D call: TRBD1 (7 bases). Germline V CDR1 and CDR2: MNHEY, SVGEGT. The CDR3 consists of 15 residues. V was trimmed by 5 bases and J by 1 base, leaving 12 bases between them. The CDR3 DNA reads as TGTGCCAGCAGTGTCGGGGGACAGGCCAAAAACATTCAGTACTTC. As protein: CASSVGGQAKNIQYF.

The chain combines TRBV5-4 with TRBJ2-7; possible D gene TRBD2, 5 bases. The V gene lost 4 bases and the J gene lost 5 bases, with 13 bases spanning the gap. The CDR3 length is 13 residues. The germline V gene encodes CDR1 SGHNT and CDR2 YYREEE (reference sequence). The CDR3 loop reads CASSARLGDEQYF. For the CDR3, the DNA is TGTGCCAGCAGCGCCCGGCTCGGGGACGAGCAGTACTTC.

The gene calls are TRBV10-3 and TRBJ1-2, with 8 bases identical to TRBD1. This CDR3 contains 16 residues. Looked up from germline, CDR1 is ENHRY and CDR2 is SYGVKD. The V segment lost 2 bases and the J segment 6 bases; nucleotides outside the gene matches: 11. The CDR3 sequence is CAISEGRQGKFHGYTF. The CDR3 DNA reads TGTGCCATCAGTGAGGGCAGACAGGGGAAATTCCATGGCTACACCTTC.

CDR3 sequence (DNA): TGTGCCAGCAAGGCGGGGGGCCCAGTAGGTGAGCAGTTCTTC. Translation: CASKAGGPVGEQFF. The chain links TRBV2 to TRBJ2-1, with 8 bases that match TRBD2. The length of the CDR3 is 14 residues. Germline V lookup: CDR1 SNHLY, CDR2 FYNNEI. The V gene end was trimmed by 7 bases and the J gene end by 9 bases; junction bases not matched to a gene: 11.

This chain joins TRBV29-1 and TRBJ2-3; 13 positions agree with TRBD2. V was clipped by 4 bases and J by 6 bases; unmatched bases: 7. From germline, CDR1 is SQVTM and CDR2 ANQGSEA. CDR3 length equals 15 residues. The DNA of the CDR3 is TGCAGCGTTGGGACTAGCGGGGGCCCCGAGGATACGCAGTATTTT. Its translation: CSVGTSGGPEDTQYF.

The chain joins TRBV7-9 to TRBJ2-3; 10 bases align to TRBD1. Germline trimming cut 9 bases from V and 6 bases from J; bases unmatched to any gene: 12. This CDR3 has 15 residues. Germline assignment: CDR1 SEHNR and CDR2 FQNEAQ (reference sequence). The CDR3 sequence: CASNSRDRGKDTQYF. For the CDR3, the DNA is TGTGCCAGTAACAGCCGGGACAGGGGTAAGGATACGCAGTATTTT.

The chain employs TRBV6-2 or TRBV6-3 and TRBJ1-2, with D possibly matching TRBD1 (5 bases). Germline V CDR1 and CDR2: MNHEY, SVGEGT. The V gene lost 5 bases and the J gene lost 0 bases, with 13 bases spanning the gap. This CDR3 has 15 residues. Written as DNA, the CDR3 is TGTGCCAGCAGTGGAAGCAGGGAACCTAACTATGGCTACACCTTC. Protein sequence: CASSGSREPNYGYTF.

This clone was recorded only once. The chain links TRBV7-2 to TRBJ2-7; 7 nucleotides match TRBD1. V was clipped by 0 bases and J by 7 bases; unmatched bases: 9. Looked up from germline, CDR1 is SGHTA and CDR2 is FQGNSA. This CDR3 comprises 15 residues. The CDR3 sequence is CASSLAGGIGYEQYF. The CDR3 DNA sequence: TGTGCCAGCAGCTTAGCAGGGGGCATAGGTTATGAGCAGTACTTC.

The chain recombines TRBV7-8 with TRBJ2-5; no reliable D call. The CDR3 is 14 residues long. Germline assignment: CDR1 SGHVS and CDR2 FQNEAQ. The ends were cut back, 0 bases at V and 2 bases at J, with 7 bases in the middle. The CDR3 is CASSLAVTQETQYF. For the CDR3, the DNA is TGTGCCAGCAGCTTAGCTGTAACACAAGAGACCCAGTACTTC.

Points on this clone: The germline gene is not matched at one end of the junction; a read error may be the cause. The CDR3 sequence is CASRDWATSTDTQYF. Here the CDR3 DNA reads TGTGCCAGCAGGGACTGGGCCACTAGCACAGATACGCAGTATTTT. The genes are TRBV6-4 and TRBJ2-3; TRBD2 is a possible D gene (5 bases). The CDR3 sequence is 15 residues long. CDR1 and CDR2 (germline): MRHNA, SNTAGT.